This entry lists 4 T cell receptor beta chains sequenced from one sample in a study of CD8 T cells in Susac syndrome. RNA amounts of roughly 0.5 to 1 ug underwent reverse transcription with random hexamers. TCRdb recomputed calls from the immunoSEQ multiplex PCR reads with MiXCR, one row per CDR3 protein. The sample lists about 210,000 distinct CDR3 sequences, around 96% seen once, with 0.08% to 0.095% in the top ten. Sequencing was carried out using CD4+ T cells from PBMCs. These receptor sequences come from a human donor with multiple sclerosis.

The rearrangement uses TRBV30 and TRBJ2-3; 12 nucleotides match TRBD2. CDR1 and CDR2 (germline): GTSNPN, SVGIG (reference sequence). The CDR3 consists of 15 residues. V gave up 8 bases and J gave up 0 bases; unmatched junction bases: 6. As DNA, the CDR3 is TGTGCCCGGCGGCTAGCGGGAGGGAGCACAGATACGCAGTATTTT. This gives the protein CARRLAGGSTDTQYF.

The V and J genes are TRBV15 and TRBJ1-6; D may be TRBD1 (5 bases). Germline V gives CDR1 LNHNV, CDR2 YYDKDF (reference sequence). The CDR3 is made up of 15 amino acids. V was cut by 5 bases and J by 2 bases, with 10 bases left in between. This CDR3 reads CATSPGVTYNSPLHF. The CDR3 nucleotides are TGTGCCACCAGCCCGGGGGTCACCTATAATTCACCCCTCCACTTT.

CDR3 loop: CASSQSAGLETQYF. For the CDR3, the DNA is TGTGCCAGCAGCCAATCGGCAGGTCTGGAGACCCAGTACTTC. The V and J genes are TRBV3-1 and TRBJ2-5; D gene ambiguous. The V gene's germline CDR1 is LGHDT and CDR2 YNNKEL (reference sequence). The CDR3 covers 14 residues. V shed 2 bases and J shed 5 bases, with 12 bases lying between them.

The chain joins TRBV14 to TRBJ2-1; D is ambiguous. The CDR3 extends over 11 amino acids. Germline V gives CDR1 SGHDN, CDR2 FVKESK. V shed 3 bases and J shed 11 bases, with 8 bases lying between them. The CDR3 is CASSHGHKQFF. CDR3 nucleotide sequence: TGTGCCAGCAGCCACGGGCACAAGCAGTTCTTC. Full variable domain (missing parts from reference TRBV14 and TRBJ2-1): EAGVTQFPSHSVIEKGQTVTLRCDPISGHDNLYWYRRVMGKEIKFLLHFVKESKQDESGMPNNRFLAERTGGTYSTLKVQPAELEDSGVYFCASSHGHKQFFGPGTRLTVL.